This T cell receptor beta chain comes out of a study of blood T cell repertoires in COVID-19. Study background: COVID-19 samples from acute and convalescent phases originated in the United States, Italy and Spain.

Some clones are missing from TCRdb's copy, which holds only in-frame ones; the method was immunoSEQ multiplex PCR. The table has hundreds of thousands of clones, nearly 90% seen once; the top ten hold roughly 1.8%. CDR3 size: 14 residues. The germline V and J ends were trimmed by 1 base and 5 bases, with 10 bases remaining between them. Germline V lookup: CDR1 MNHNS, CDR2 SASEGT. This chain joins TRBV6-1 and TRBJ2-3, with D tentatively TRBD2 (6 bases). Material: PBMCs or T cells enriched from blood (not recorded which). This TCR derives from a woman between 18 and 29 years old with acute COVID-19. The CDR3 DNA reads TGTGCCAGCAGTGAAGGGGACTTTTTAGATACGCAGTATTTT. Protein sequence: CASSEGDFLDTQYF.